This T cell receptor (beta chain) emerged from a study of blood T cells in healthy people across ages. Whole-study findings and limits: PBMCs left unsorted prevented a conclusive naive versus antigen-experienced comparison.

The donors, all healthy, were Caucasians living in Russia, aged roughly 6 to 100. Together with a sample-barcoded 5' primer, a J-beta primer mix was included in a second PCR lasting about 7 to 11 cycles. TCRdb re-analysed the 5' RACE reads in MiXCR, keeping a single row per CDR3 protein. Seen here are about 930,000 distinct CDR3 sequences, just under 30% observed once, and the top ten hold around 9.6%. There are many counts of this clonotype. Antigen unknown. This CDR3 spans 13 amino acids. Per germline, CDR1 KGHSH and CDR2 LQKENI. The V gene lost 3 bases and the J gene lost 12 bases, with 18 bases spanning the gap. These data were likewise used in another study, on T cells of mothers and their children. As reported in that work: With the M1S primer of the second PCR, sample barcodes and 2-4 random nucleotides were added.

This receptor was identified in a woman between 40 and 55 years old in good health. This chain connects TRBV18 to TRBJ2-7; no reliable D call. Sequenced: blood. The CDR3 DNA reads as TGTGCCAGCTCACCGACCAGCGCAATCGGTGGGTACTTC. It encodes CASSPTSAIGGYF.